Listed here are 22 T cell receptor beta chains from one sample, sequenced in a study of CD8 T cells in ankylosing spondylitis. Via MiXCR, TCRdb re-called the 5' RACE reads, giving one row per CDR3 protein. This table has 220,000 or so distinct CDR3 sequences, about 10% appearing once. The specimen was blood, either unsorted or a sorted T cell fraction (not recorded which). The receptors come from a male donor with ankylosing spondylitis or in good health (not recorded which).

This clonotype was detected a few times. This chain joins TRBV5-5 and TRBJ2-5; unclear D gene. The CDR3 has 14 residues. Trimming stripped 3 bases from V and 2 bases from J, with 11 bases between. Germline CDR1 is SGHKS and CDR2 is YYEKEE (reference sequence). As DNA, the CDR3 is TGTGCCAGCAGCTCAATGGGTTCGCAAGAGACCCAGTACTTC. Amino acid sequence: CASSSMGSQETQYF.

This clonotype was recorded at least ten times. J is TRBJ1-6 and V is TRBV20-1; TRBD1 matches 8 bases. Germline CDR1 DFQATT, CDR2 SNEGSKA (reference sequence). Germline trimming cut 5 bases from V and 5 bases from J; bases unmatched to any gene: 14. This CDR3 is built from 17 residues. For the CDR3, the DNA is TGCAGTGCTCGAAGACAGGGGCCCACAGATAATAATTCACCCCTCCACTTT. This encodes CSARRQGPTDNNSPLHF.

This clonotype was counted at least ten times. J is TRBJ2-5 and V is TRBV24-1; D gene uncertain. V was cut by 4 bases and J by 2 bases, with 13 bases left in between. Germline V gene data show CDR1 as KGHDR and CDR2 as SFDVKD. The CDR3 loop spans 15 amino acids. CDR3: CATSDPLEKQETQYF. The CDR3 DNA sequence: TGTGCCACCAGTGACCCTCTAGAGAAACAAGAGACCCAGTACTTC.

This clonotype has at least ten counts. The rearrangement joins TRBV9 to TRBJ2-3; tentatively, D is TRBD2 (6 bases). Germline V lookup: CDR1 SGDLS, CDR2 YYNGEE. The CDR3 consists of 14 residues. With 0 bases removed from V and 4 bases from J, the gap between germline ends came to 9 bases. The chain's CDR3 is CASSVEIAADTQYF. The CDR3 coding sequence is TGTGCCAGCAGCGTAGAGATAGCGGCAGATACGCAGTATTTT.

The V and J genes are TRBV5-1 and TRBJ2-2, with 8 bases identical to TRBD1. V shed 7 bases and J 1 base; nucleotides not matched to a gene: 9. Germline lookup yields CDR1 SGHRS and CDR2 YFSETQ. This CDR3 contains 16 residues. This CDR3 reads CASGGGGQVNTGELFF. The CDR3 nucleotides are TGCGCCAGCGGCGGAGGGGGACAGGTGAACACCGGGGAGCTGTTTTTT. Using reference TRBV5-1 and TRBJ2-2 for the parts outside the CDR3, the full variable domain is KAGVTQTPRYLIKTRGQQVTLSCSPISGHRSVSWYQQTPGQGLQFLFEYFSETQRNKGNFPGRFSGRQFSNSRSEMNVSTLELGDSALYLCASGGGGQVNTGELFFGEGSRLTVL.

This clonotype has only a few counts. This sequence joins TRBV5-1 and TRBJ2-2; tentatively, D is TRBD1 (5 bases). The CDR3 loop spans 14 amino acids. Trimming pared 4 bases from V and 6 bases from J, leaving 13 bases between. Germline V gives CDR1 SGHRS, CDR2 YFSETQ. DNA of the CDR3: TGCGCCAGCAGCCTGGGGCGAGACCCCGGGGAGCTGTTTTTT. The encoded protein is CASSLGRDPGELFF.

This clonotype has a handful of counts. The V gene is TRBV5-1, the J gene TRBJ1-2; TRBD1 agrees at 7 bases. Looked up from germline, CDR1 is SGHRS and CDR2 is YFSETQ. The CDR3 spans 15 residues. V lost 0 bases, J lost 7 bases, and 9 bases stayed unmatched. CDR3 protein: CASSLVTGHEAGYTF. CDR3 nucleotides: TGCGCCAGCAGCTTGGTGACAGGGCATGAGGCTGGCTACACCTTC.

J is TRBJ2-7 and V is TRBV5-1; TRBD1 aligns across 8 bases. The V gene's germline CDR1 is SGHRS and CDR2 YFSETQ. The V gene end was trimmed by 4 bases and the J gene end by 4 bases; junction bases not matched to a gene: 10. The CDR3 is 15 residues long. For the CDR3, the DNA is TGCGCCAGCAGCCCCTCTCCGGGACAGGTATACGAGCAGTACTTC. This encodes CASSPSPGQVYEQYF.

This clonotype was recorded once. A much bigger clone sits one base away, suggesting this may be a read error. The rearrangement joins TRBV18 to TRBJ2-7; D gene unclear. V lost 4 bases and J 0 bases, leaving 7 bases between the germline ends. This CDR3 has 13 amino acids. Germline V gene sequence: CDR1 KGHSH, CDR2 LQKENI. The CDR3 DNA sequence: TGTGCCAGCTCACGTCCAGTCTCCTACGAGCAGTACTTC. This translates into CASSRPVSYEQYF.

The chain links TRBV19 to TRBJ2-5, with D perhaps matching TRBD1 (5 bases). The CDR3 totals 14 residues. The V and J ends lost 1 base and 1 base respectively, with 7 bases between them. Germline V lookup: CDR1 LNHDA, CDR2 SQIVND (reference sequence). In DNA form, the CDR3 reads TGTGCCAGTAGTATAGGACAGATCCAAGAGACCCAGTACTTC. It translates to CASSIGQIQETQYF.

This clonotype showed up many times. CDR3 nucleotide sequence: TGCAGTGCTAGAGTCGTTCTTAACACTGAAGCTTTCTTT. Amino acids: CSARVVLNTEAFF. The rearrangement uses TRBV20-1 and TRBJ1-1, with D unclear. V lost 1 base to trimming and J lost 2 bases, with 8 bases between them. This CDR3 has 13 amino acids. Per germline, CDR1 DFQATT and CDR2 SNEGSKA (reference sequence).

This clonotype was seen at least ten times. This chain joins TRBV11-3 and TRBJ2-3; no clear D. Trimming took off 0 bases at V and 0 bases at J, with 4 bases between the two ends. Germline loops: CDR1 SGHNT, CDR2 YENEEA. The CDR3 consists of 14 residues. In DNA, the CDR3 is TGTGCCAGCAGCTTAGATGCCAGCACAGATACGCAGTATTTT. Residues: CASSLDASTDTQYF. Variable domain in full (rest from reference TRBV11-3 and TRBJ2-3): EAGVVQSPRYKIIEKKQPVAFWCNPISGHNTLYWYLQNLGQGPELLIRYENEEAVDDSQLPKDRFSAERLKGVDSTLKIQPAELGDSAVYLCASSLDASTDTQYFGPGTRLTVL.

CDR3 sequence (DNA): TGTGCCAGCTCACCACCAGCGGCAGGCGGCGACGAGCAGTACTTC. This sequence encodes CASSPPAAGGDEQYF. This chain connects TRBV18 to TRBJ2-7; D possibly corresponds to TRBD2 (5 bases). CDR3 size: 15 residues. Germline V lookup: CDR1 KGHSH, CDR2 LQKENI. Trimming removed 0 bases from V and 5 bases from J, with 14 bases in between.

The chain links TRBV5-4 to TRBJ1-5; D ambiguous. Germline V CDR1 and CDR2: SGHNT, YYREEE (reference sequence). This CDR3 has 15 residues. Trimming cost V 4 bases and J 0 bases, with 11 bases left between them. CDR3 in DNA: TGTGCCAGCAGCCAGGACGGGTATAGCAATCAGCCCCAGCATTTT. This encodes CASSQDGYSNQPQHF.

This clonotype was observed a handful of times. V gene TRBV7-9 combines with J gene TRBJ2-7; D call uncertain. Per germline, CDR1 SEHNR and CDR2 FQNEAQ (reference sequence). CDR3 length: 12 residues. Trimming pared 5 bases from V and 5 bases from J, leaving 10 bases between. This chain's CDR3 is CASSPIRDEQYF. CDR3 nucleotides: TGTGCCAGCAGCCCCATAAGGGACGAGCAGTACTTC.

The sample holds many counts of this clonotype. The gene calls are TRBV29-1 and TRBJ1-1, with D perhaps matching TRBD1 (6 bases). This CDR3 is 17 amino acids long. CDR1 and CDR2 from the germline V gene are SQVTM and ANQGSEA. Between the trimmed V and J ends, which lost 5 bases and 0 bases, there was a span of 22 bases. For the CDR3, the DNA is TGCAGCGTTCAGGGCCCGACAGGCGACCTCCTGAACACTGAAGCTTTCTTT. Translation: CSVQGPTGDLLNTEAFF. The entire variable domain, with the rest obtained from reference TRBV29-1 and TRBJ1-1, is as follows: SAVISQKPSRDICQRGTSLTIQCQVDSQVTMMFWYRQQPGQSLTLIATANQGSEATYESGFVIDKFPISRPNLTFSTLTVSNMSPEDSSIYLCSVQGPTGDLLNTEAFFGQGTRLTVV.

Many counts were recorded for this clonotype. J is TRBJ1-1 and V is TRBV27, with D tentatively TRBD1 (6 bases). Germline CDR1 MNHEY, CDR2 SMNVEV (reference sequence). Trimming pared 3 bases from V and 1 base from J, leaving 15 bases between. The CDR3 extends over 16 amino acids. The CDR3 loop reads CASSFLPGQQNTEAFF. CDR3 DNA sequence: TGTGCCAGCAGTTTCCTCCCAGGACAGCAGAACACTGAAGCTTTCTTT.

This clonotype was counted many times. The CDR3 loop reads CASSPNGGPYNEQFF. The CDR3 bases are TGTGCCAGCAGCCCTAACGGGGGGCCGTACAATGAGCAGTTCTTC. V and J are TRBV4-2 and TRBJ2-1; possible D gene TRBD2, 7 bases. The CDR3 has 15 amino acids. CDR1 and CDR2 from the germline V gene are LGHNA and YNFKEQ. V was shortened by 4 bases and J by 4 bases, with 14 bases between the two germline ends.

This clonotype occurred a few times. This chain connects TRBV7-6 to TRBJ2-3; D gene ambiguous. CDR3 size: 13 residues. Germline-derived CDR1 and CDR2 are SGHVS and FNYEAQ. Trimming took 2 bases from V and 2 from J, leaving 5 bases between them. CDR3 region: CASSLMTTDTQYF. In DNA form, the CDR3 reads TGTGCCAGCAGCTTAATGACCACAGATACGCAGTATTTT.

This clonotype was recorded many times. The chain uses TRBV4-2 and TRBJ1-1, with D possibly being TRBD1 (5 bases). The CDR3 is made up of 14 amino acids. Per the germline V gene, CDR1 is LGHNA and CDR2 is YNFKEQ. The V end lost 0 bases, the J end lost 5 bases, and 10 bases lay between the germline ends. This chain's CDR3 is CASSQEGPWTEAFF. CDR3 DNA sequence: TGTGCCAGCAGCCAAGAGGGACCTTGGACTGAAGCTTTCTTT.

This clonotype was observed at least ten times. The CDR3 reads CASSYEGLYQETQYF. The DNA for the CDR3 is TGCGCCAGCAGCTACGAGGGACTGTACCAAGAGACCCAGTACTTC. The gene calls are TRBV5-1 and TRBJ2-5, with a possible D match to TRBD2 (6 bases). The CDR3 is 15 amino acids. The germline gives CDR1 SGHRS, CDR2 YFSETQ. Deletions cut 3 bases from V and 0 bases from J, with 12 bases between.

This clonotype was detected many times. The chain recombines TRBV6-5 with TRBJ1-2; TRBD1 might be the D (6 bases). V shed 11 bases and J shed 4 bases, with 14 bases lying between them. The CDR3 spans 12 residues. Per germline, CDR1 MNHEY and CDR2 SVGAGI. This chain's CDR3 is CAVDRFPYGYTF. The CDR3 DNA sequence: TGTGCCGTTGACAGGTTTCCCTATGGCTACACCTTC.